The sample holds a few counts of the clone carrying this TCR beta chain. The antigen is unknown. The junction departs from the called germline gene at one end, perhaps through a read error. The PCR had 60 Vbeta and 13 Jbeta primers. Using immunoSEQ multiplex PCR, the repertoire was profiled, and TCRdb retains in-frame clones only, with some absent. The table records 150,000 to 200,000 clones, 70% to 75% of them present only once. The data originate from a study of cytomegalovirus exposure and HLA in healthy donors. These donors, healthy bone marrow donors, were studied. Germline-derived CDR1 and CDR2 are SQVTM and ANQGSEA. The CDR3 totals 14 residues. Findings and caveats of the study: TCR beta chains associated with HLA were, in a later analysis, more clonally expanded than equally common others. Sequencing likely produced, as an artifact, a cluster of highly shared sequence variants.

The TCR sequence derives from a man between 18 and 29 years old in good health and CMV-seropositive. The chain links TRBV29-1 to TRBJ1-4; D is unresolved. The sample taken for sequencing was PBMCs. Written as DNA, the CDR3 is TGCAGCGTTAAAGAGGCGGCAACTAATGAAAAACTGTTTTTT. As protein: CSVKEAATNEKLFF.